The sequence of this T cell receptor beta chain was determined in a study of T-cell memory formation after mild COVID-19. Turning to the study itself: The two donors had largely donor-specific TCR clusters.

Study outcomes and limitations: Proof of SARS-CoV-2 specificity was absent for the second-wave clones that crested on day 37. Clones that got smaller from day 15 to 85 had even CD4/CD8, while clones growing later tipped toward CD4+.

Trimming removed 7 bases from V and 0 bases from J; junction bases left unmatched: 9. Germline CDR1 ENHRY, CDR2 SYGVKD. The CDR3 is made up of 15 amino acids. This clonotype has more than one count but fewer than ten. Its antigen is as yet unknown. Libraries for TCRalpha and TCRbeta carried sample barcodes and unique molecular identifiers via 5'RACE. TCRdb called the 5' RACE reads again in MiXCR, with one record for every CDR3 protein. The sample consists of hundreds of thousands of distinct CDR3 sequences, less than 25% of them appearing once. Material for sequencing was PBMCs or a T cell subset sorted from them (not recorded which). The TCR was taken from an adult woman who had mild COVID-19 (a few samples of this study predate the infection). Cell type and time point are not known. The V and J genes are TRBV10-3 and TRBJ2-7, with 7 bases aligning to TRBD1. In DNA, the CDR3 is TGTGCCATCACCCCCGGACAGGAGAGCTCCTACGAGCAGTACTTC. Translated, it gives CAITPGQESSYEQYF.